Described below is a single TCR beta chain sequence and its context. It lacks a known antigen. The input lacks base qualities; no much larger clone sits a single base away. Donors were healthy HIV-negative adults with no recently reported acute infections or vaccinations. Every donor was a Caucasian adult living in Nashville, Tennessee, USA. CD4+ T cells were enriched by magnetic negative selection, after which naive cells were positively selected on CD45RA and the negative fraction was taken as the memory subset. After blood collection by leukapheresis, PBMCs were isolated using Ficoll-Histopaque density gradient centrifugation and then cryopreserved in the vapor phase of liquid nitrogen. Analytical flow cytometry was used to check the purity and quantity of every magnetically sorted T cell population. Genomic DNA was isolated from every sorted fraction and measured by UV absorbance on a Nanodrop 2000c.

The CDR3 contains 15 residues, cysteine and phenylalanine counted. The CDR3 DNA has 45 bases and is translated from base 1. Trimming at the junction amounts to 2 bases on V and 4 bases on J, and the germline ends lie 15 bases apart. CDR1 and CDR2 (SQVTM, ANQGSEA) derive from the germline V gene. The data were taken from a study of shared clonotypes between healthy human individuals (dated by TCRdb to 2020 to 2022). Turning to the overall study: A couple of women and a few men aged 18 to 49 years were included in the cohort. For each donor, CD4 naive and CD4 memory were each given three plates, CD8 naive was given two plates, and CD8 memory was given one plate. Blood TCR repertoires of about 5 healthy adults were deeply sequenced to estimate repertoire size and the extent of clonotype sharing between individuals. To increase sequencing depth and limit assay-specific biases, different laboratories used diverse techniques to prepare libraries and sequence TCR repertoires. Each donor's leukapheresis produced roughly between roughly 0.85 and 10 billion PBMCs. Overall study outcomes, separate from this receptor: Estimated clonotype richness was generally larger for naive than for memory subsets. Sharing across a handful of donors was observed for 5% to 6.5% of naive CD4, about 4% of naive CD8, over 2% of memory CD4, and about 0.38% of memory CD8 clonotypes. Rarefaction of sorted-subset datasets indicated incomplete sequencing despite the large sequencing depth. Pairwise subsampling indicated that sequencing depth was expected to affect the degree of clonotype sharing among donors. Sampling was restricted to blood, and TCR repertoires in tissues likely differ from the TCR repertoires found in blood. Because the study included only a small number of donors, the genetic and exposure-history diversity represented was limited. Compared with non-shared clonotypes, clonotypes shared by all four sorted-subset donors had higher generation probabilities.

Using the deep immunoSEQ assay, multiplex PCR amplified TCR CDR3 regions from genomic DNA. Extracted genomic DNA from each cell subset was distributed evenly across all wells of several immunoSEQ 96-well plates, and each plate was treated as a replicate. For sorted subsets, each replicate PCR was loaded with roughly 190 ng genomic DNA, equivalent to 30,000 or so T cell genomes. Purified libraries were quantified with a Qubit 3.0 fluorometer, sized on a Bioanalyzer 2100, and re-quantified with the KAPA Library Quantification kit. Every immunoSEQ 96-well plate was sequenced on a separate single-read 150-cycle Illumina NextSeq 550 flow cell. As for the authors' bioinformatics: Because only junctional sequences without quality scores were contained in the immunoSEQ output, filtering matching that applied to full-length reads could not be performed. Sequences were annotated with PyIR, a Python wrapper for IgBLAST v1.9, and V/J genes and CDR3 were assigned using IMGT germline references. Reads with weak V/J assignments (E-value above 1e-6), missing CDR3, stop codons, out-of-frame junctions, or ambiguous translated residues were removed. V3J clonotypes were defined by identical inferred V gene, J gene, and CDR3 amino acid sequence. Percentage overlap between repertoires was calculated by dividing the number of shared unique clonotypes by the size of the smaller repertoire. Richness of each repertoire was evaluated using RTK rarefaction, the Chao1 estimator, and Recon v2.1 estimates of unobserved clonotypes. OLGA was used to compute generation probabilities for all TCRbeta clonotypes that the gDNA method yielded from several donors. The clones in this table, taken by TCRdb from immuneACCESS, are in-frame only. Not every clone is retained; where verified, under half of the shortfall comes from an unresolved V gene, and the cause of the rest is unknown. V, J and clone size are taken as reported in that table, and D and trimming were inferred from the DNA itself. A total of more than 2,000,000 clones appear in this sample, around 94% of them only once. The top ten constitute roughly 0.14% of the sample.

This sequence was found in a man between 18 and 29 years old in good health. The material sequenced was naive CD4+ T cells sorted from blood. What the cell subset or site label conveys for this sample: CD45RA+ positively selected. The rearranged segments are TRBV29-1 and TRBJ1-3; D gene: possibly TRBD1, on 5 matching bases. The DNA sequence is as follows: TGCAGCGTTGAAAATATGGGGCGTTACGGAAACACCATATATTTT. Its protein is CSVENMGRYGNTIYF. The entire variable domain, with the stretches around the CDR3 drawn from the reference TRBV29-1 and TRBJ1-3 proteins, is SAVISQKPSRDICQRGTSLTIQCQVDSQVTMMFWYRQQPGQSLTLIATANQGSEATYESGFVIDKFPISRPNLTFSTLTVSNMSPEDSSIYLCSVENMGRYGNTIYFGEGSWLTVV.